Described below is a single T cell receptor (beta chain) sequence and its context. Its antigen remains unidentified. No clone much larger than this one lies a single base away; base qualities are absent. The data were obtained in a study of blood T cell repertoires in COVID-19 (dated by TCRdb to 2019 to 2021). For the study in its entirety: Samples from collaborators originated in the United States, Italy and Spain and spanned both the acute and convalescent phases of COVID-19. The material from the prospective study consisted of cDNA or gDNA derived from T cells, B-cell-depleted T cells, or PBMCs. Deeply sampled blood TCRbeta repertoires from subjects exposed to, actively infected with, or recovered from COVID-19 were included in the dataset. The repertoires were made available in a free public database intended to serve as a resource for research on the immune response to SARS-CoV-2. Samples were obtained from the ongoing ImmuneRACE study (first 160 participants) and from 1,200 or so subjects provided by 6 global collaborators. The sample metadata nearly always contained a de-identified subject ID, COVID-19 status, age in years and sex. Where available, HLA class I and class II types were obtained from metadata supplied by the sample provider rather than from assay-based typing. Overall results and qualifications from the work: Clinical and demographic metadata were provided uncurated, with the amount varying by source and participant.

The CDR3 spans 14 residues, from the cysteine through the phenylalanine. Just CDR3 DNA is preserved here, 42 bases in frame from base 1. V is reduced by 5 bases and J by 1 base, leaving a spacing of 12 bases between them. CDR1 and CDR2, per the germline V gene, are SGHRS and YFSETQ. Whole blood was collected in K2EDTA tubes by collaborating institutions according to the institutions' own protocols. Collaborator samples were shipped for TCRbeta analysis as frozen whole blood, isolated PBMCs, or DNA extracted from either sample type. The immunoSEQ Assay, a bias-controlled multiplex PCR, was used to amplify TCRbeta CDR3 regions from genomic DNA. The authors' pipeline ran thus. The number of nucleated cells in each sample was estimated from the amplification of reference gene primers within the assay. To quantify the absolute abundance of each unique TCRbeta CDR3 rearrangement, sequence reads were collapsed and filtered. For each sample, productive Simpson clonality was calculated as the square root of Simpson's diversity index over productive rearrangements. Here the immuneACCESS table is served through TCRdb, limited to in-frame sequences with V and J called. Missing clones are a known gap in these copies; in checked studies unresolved V genes cover under half, and the rest lacks a known reason. V, J and clone size are those of that table, while D and trimming were read from the DNA. In this sample the table shows approximately 50,000 clones, about nine tenths of which occur a single time. 7.8% of the sample is held by the ten biggest clonotypes.

This chain is built from TRBV5-1 and TRBJ1-1; a confident D gene designation cannot be given. This clonotype was obtained from a middle-aged man with active COVID-19. The source material was peripheral blood. CDR3 sequence: CASSNRGENTEAFF. The nucleotides read TGCGCCAGCAGTAATCGGGGAGAGAACACTGAAGCTTTCTTT.